The clone carrying this T cell receptor beta chain was seen more than once but under ten times. Antigen unknown. Clones were sequenced by immunoSEQ multiplex PCR, and TCRdb holds only the in-frame ones, with some missing. The sample includes 2,500 to 3,500 clones, about 42% of them seen just once. These data belong to a study of STAT3 mutations in large granular lymphocyte leukemia. Study-wide results and limits: In about 30% of the 18 patients, new TCR clonotypes emerged after therapy. Variable sampling intervals and differing treatment regimens complicated linking therapy response to TCR clonal burden changes. Clonal expansion was inferred from other time points because no sample existed at each clone's first appearance. At least one immunodominant TCR beta clonotype appeared in every T-cell large granular lymphocyte leukemia patient.

Germline loops: CDR1 SGHDT, CDR2 YYEEEE. The CDR3 runs 14 residues. The V gene lost 0 bases and the J gene lost 7 bases, with 13 bases spanning the gap. This receptor was identified in a man in his fifties or sixties with T-cell large granular lymphocyte leukemia. Some clones in this sample may be carry-over from other donors' samples. Input material: peripheral blood mononuclear cells. This chain uses TRBV5-6 with TRBJ1-2; D is ambiguous. CDR3 bases: TGTGCCAGCAGCTTGGGTGAAGGGATAGGTGGCTACACCTTC. Protein: CASSLGEGIGGYTF.